This is a list of T cell receptor beta chains from one sample in a study of cytomegalovirus exposure and HLA in healthy donors. Only in-frame clones appear in the TCRdb table, and some are missing; sequencing was by immunoSEQ multiplex PCR. Of some 150,000 clones in the sample, 80% to 90% were seen once. Sequencing was done on a sample of PBMCs. The receptors come from a woman younger than 30 in good health and CMV-seronegative. CDR3s include the opening cysteine and the closing phenylalanine or tryptophan. Fields, in order: J gene, clone size, D gene, V gene, CDR3 protein, CDR3 DNA. A D gene is named only where the DNA matches it firmly. Clone size appears in some rows only: once, few, many, or a class for an expanded clone.

J: TRBJ1-4
size: few
D: TRBD1
V: TRBV7-2
CDR3: CASSVSGGYEKLFF
DNA: TGTGCCAGCAGCGTGTCAGGGGGGTATGAAAAACTGTTTTTT

J: TRBJ1-3
size: once
D: -
V: TRBV2
CDR3: CASGGLITGGNTIYF
DNA: TGTGCCAGCGGCGGCTTAATCACGGGTGGAAACACCATATATTTT

J: TRBJ2-7
size: few
D: -
V: TRBV7-6
CDR3: CASSLAPPPRPHEQYF
DNA: TGTGCCAGCAGCTTAGCGCCCCCCCCCAGGCCCCACGAGCAGTACTTC

J: TRBJ1-1
size: -
D: -
V: TRBV7-2
CDR3: CASAQMLNTEAFF
DNA: TGTGCCAGCGCTCAGATGTTGAACACTGAAGCTTTCTTT

J: TRBJ1-3
size: -
D: TRBD1
V: TRBV18
CDR3: CASSPRQGSSGNTIYF
DNA: TGTGCCAGCTCACCGAGACAGGGAAGCTCTGGAAACACCATATATTTT

J: TRBJ2-7
size: -
D: TRBD2
V: TRBV14
CDR3: CASSMRAGRSYEQYF
DNA: TGTGCCAGCAGTATGCGAGCGGGACGTTCCTACGAGCAGTACTTC

J: TRBJ2-6
size: -
D: -
V: TRBV27
CDR3: CASSPFSGANVLTF
DNA: TGTGCCAGCAGTCCATTCTCTGGGGCCAACGTCCTGACTTTC

J: TRBJ2-1
size: -
D: TRBD2
V: TRBV30
CDR3: CAWSVLGLAGLDNEQFF
DNA: TGTGCCTGGAGTGTACTGGGACTAGCGGGGCTGGACAATGAGCAGTTCTTC

J: TRBJ2-1
size: -
D: TRBD1
V: TRBV11-3
CDR3: CASSFRQGSYNEQFF
DNA: TGTGCCAGCAGCTTTAGACAGGGGAGTTACAATGAGCAGTTCTTC

J: TRBJ2-5
size: -
D: TRBD2
V: TRBV12-5
CDR3: CASGLDLAGVETQYF
DNA: TGTGCTAGTGGTTTGGATCTAGCGGGGGTGGAGACCCAGTACTTC

J: TRBJ2-1
size: -
D: TRBD2
V: TRBV13
CDR3: CASRPTSGSGNEQFF
DNA: TGTGCCAGCAGGCCGACTAGCGGGAGTGGGAATGAGCAGTTCTTC

J: TRBJ2-5
size: -
D: -
V: TRBV5-1
CDR3: CASSLAPEETQYF
DNA: TGCGCCAGCAGCTTGGCGCCAGAAGAGACCCAGTACTTC